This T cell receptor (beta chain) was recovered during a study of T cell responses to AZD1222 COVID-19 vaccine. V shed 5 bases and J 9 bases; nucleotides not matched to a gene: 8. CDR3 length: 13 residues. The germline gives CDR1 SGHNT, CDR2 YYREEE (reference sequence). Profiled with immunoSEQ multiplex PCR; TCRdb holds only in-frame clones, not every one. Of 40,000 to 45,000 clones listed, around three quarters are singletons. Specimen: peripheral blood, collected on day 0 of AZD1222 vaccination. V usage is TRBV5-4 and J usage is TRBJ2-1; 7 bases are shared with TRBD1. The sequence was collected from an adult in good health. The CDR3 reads CASRVGTAGEQFF. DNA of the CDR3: TGTGCCAGCAGGGTTGGGACAGCCGGTGAGCAGTTCTTC.